This T cell receptor beta chain was captured by sequencing in a study of T-cell reconstitution after alpha-beta-depleted transplantation in children. The study's findings and limits: Surviving recipient T cells and intrathymic progenitors accounted for some patients' high TCRbeta diversity at day 60.

Notes on this clonotype: The antigen is unknown.

V gave up 4 bases and J gave up 4 bases, with 19 bases separating them. CDR1 LGHDT and CDR2 YNNKEL come from the germline V gene (reference sequence). The CDR3 runs 16 residues. The authors prepared the TCRbeta library with unique molecular identifiers. TCRdb reanalysed the PCR reads using MiXCR and keeps one entry per CDR3 protein. The data contain about 980,000 distinct CDR3 sequences, about 29% of them singletons. The sequence derives from a boy in the first two years of life who had a stem cell transplant for SCID, so the T cells may come from the graft donor. Sequenced here: PBMCs, mostly from graft donor cells, sampled 360 days after TCRalphabeta/CD19-depleted stem cell transplant. The rearrangement uses TRBV3-1 and TRBJ1-1; maybe TRBD1 (5 bases). The CDR3 sequence: CASSLRWGNGGTEAFF. The CDR3 DNA reads TGTGCCAGCAGCCTTCGGTGGGGGAACGGGGGCACTGAAGCTTTCTTT. The variable domain in full, completed from reference TRBV3-1 and TRBJ1-1, reads DTAVSQTPKYLVTQMGNDKSIKCEQNLGHDTMYWYKQDSKKFLKIMFSYNNKELIINETVPNRFSPKSPDKAHLNLHINSLELGDSAVYFCASSLRWGNGGTEAFFGQGTRLTVV.